This passage covers 21 T cell receptor beta chains from one sample sequenced in a study of blood T cells in healthy people across ages. Combining a sample-barcoded 5' primer with a J-beta primer mix, a second PCR ran for roughly 7 to 12 cycles. MiXCR was run by TCRdb on the 5' RACE reads, yielding one entry per CDR3 protein. The sample lists just over 1 million distinct CDR3 sequences; 40% to 45% were seen once. The sequenced sample consisted of blood. The origin of the receptors is a woman in her sixties in good health.

This clonotype has just a few counts. V usage is TRBV20-1 and J usage is TRBJ2-7; 12 bases are shared with TRBD2. Germline V gene sequence: CDR1 DFQATT, CDR2 SNEGSKA (reference sequence). The CDR3 spans 15 residues. V trimming: 1 base; J trimming: 2 bases; junction bases outside the gene matches: 3. CDR3 coding DNA: TGCAGTGCTAGAGGTACTAGCGGGAGGACCTACGAGCAGTACTTC. Its protein product is CSARGTSGRTYEQYF.

The V call is TRBV7-3, the J call TRBJ2-1; 9 positions match TRBD2. The DNA matches TRBJ2-7 better at its end, which makes the J call doubtful. Germline lookup yields CDR1 SGHTA and CDR2 FQGTGA. CDR3 length: 16 residues. This chain's CDR3 is CASSLISGSSYNEQYF. CDR3 coding DNA: TGTGCCAGCAGCTTAATTAGCGGGAGCTCCTACAATGAGCAGTACTTC.

In its sample, this clonotype was seen a few times. The rearrangement links TRBV6-6 to TRBJ1-1; D remains ambiguous. Germline V gene data show CDR1 as MNHNY and CDR2 as SVGAGI (reference sequence). This CDR3 region has 13 residues. V lost 6 bases, J lost 1 base, and 9 bases lay in between. The CDR3 nucleotides read TGTGCCAGCAGCCTTAAATGGAACACTGAAGCTTTCTTT. This translates into CASSLKWNTEAFF.

In its sample, this clonotype was seen a few times. The V and J genes are TRBV3-1 and TRBJ2-4; unclear D gene. The CDR3 is made up of 11 amino acids. V lost 5 bases and J 15 bases, leaving 14 bases between the germline ends. CDR1 and CDR2 from the germline V gene are LGHDT and YNNKEL (reference sequence). CDR3 coding DNA: TGTGCCAGCAGCACGCGACGCGGCTCGTACTTC. It is translated as CASSTRRGSYF.

V usage is TRBV18 and J usage is TRBJ1-1; a weak D match, TRBD1 (6 bases). CDR3 length equals 16 residues. CDR1 is KGHSH, CDR2 LQKENI, per germline. V lost 6 bases and J 1 base, leaving 18 bases between the germline ends. The CDR3 reads CASSQQQGSGNTEAFF. CDR3 coding DNA: TGTGCCAGCTCCCAACAACAGGGATCGGGGAACACTGAAGCTTTCTTT. Supplemented by reference TRBV18 and TRBJ1-1, the full variable domain reads NAGVMQNPRHLVRRRGQEARLRCSPMKGHSHVYWYRQLPEEGLKFMVYLQKENIIDESGMPKERFSAEFPKEGPSILRIQQVVRGDSAAYFCASSQQQGSGNTEAFFGQGTRLTVV.

This clonotype showed up just a few times. This chain uses TRBV10-1 with TRBJ2-3; D ambiguous. Germline-derived CDR1 and CDR2 are WNHNN and SYGVQD (reference sequence). V was trimmed by 5 bases and J by 5 bases, leaving 8 bases between them. This CDR3 is built from 12 residues. CDR3 in DNA: TGCGCCAGCAGTAGGGCTGAAGATACGCAGTATTTT. Translating gives CASSRAEDTQYF.

This clonotype has only a few counts. This chain uses TRBV6-6 with TRBJ2-1; the match to TRBD2 covers 13 bases. Trimming at V came to 5 bases and at J to 8 bases, leaving 6 bases not matched to a gene. The CDR3 is made up of 15 amino acids. The germline V gene has CDR1 MNHNY and CDR2 SVGAGI (reference sequence). CDR3 sequence (DNA): TGTGCCAGCAGTCGGGGACTAGCGGGGAGCCATGAGCAGTTCTTC. Its protein product is CASSRGLAGSHEQFF.

Details on this clonotype: A read error may be the cause here, since a much bigger clone is one base away. This chain links TRBV29-1 with TRBJ2-1; 13 nucleotides match TRBD2. The CDR3 consists of 15 residues. From germline, CDR1 is SQVTM and CDR2 ANQGSEA. V lost 8 bases, J lost 10 bases, and 14 bases stayed unmatched. CDR3 amino acids: CSTRTSGRRGSEQFF. CDR3 coding DNA: TGCAGCACTAGGACTAGCGGGAGAAGAGGTAGCGAGCAGTTCTTC.

The J gene is TRBJ2-7, the V gene TRBV20-1; TRBD1 might be the D (5 bases). Germline CDR1 DFQATT, CDR2 SNEGSKA (reference sequence). The CDR3 has 14 residues. V was pared by 3 bases and J by 0 bases, with 12 bases between. The CDR3 loop is CSARIQASSYEQYF. CDR3 nucleotide sequence: TGCAGTGCTAGGATACAGGCTAGCTCCTACGAGCAGTACTTC.

This clonotype was seen more than once but under ten times. The rearrangement joins TRBV18 to TRBJ1-2; D remains ambiguous. The CDR3 sequence is 14 residues long. Germline values: CDR1 KGHSH, CDR2 LQKENI. Trimming took 6 bases from V and 2 from J, leaving 13 bases between them. CDR3 DNA: TGTGCCAGCTCTCACAACAGTGAGAACTATGGCTACACCTTC. Translation gives CASSHNSENYGYTF.

The chain is built from TRBV10-3 and TRBJ2-3; 7 nucleotides match TRBD2. V gave up 2 bases and J gave up 1 base; unmatched junction bases: 3. Germline V gives CDR1 ENHRY, CDR2 SYGVKD. The CDR3 runs 15 residues. CDR3 sequence (DNA): TGTGCCATCAGTGAGGCGGGAGCTGGCACAGATACGCAGTATTTT. Protein: CAISEAGAGTDTQYF.

The rearrangement uses TRBV5-1 and TRBJ2-3; 12 positions match TRBD2. V was clipped by 4 bases and J by 1 base; unmatched bases: 7. The length of the CDR3 is 17 residues. Germline V gene lookup returns CDR1 SGHRS and CDR2 YFSETQ. CDR3 loop: CASSPLLAGGRTDTQYF. In DNA, the CDR3 is TGCGCCAGCAGCCCACTACTAGCGGGAGGTCGCACAGATACGCAGTATTTT.

The chain joins TRBV3-1 to TRBJ2-1, with 7 positions matching TRBD2. Germline assignment: CDR1 LGHDT and CDR2 YNNKEL (reference sequence). V was pared by 0 bases and J by 7 bases, with 12 bases of the junction left unmatched. This CDR3 contains 17 residues. The CDR3 here is CASSQEWAGRERNEQFF. The CDR3, as DNA: TGTGCCAGCAGCCAAGAATGGGCTGGGCGGGAGAGGAATGAGCAGTTCTTC.

The chain recombines TRBV6-6 with TRBJ2-1; TRBD2 matches at 7 bases. CDR1 is MNHNY and CDR2 is SVGAGI in the germline V gene (reference sequence). V was pared by 4 bases and J by 5 bases, with 5 bases of the junction left unmatched. The CDR3 has 14 amino acids. The CDR3 DNA reads as TGTGCCAGCAGTTTTAGGCTAGCGGACAATGAGCAGTTCTTC. It translates to CASSFRLADNEQFF.

The chain joins TRBV7-9 to TRBJ2-7; TRBD1 agrees at 8 bases. The CDR3 is made up of 16 amino acids. Trimming removed 2 bases from V and 1 base from J; junction bases left unmatched: 7. Per germline, CDR1 SEHNR and CDR2 FQNEAQ (reference sequence). DNA of the CDR3: TGTGCCAGCAGCTTACTGGGACAGGATAGATCCTACGAGCAGTACTTC. Translating it yields CASSLLGQDRSYEQYF. The full variable domain, rest sourced from reference TRBV7-9 and TRBJ2-7, is DTGVSQNPRHKITKRGQNVTFRCDPISEHNRLYWYRQTLGQGPEFLTYFQNEAQLEKSRLLSDRFSAERPKGSFSTLEIQRTEQGDSAMYLCASSLLGQDRSYEQYFGPGTRLTVT.

This sequence joins TRBV7-2 and TRBJ2-7; 7 nucleotides agree with TRBD1. In germline, CDR1 is SGHTA, CDR2 FQGNSA. The J segment lost 3 bases and the V segment lost 4 bases, leaving 9 bases of the junction unmatched. The CDR3 contains 15 residues. Here the CDR3 reads CASSSPLGQSYEQYF. The CDR3, as DNA: TGTGCCAGCAGCTCACCGTTGGGACAGAGCTACGAGCAGTACTTC.

The sample holds a few counts of this clonotype. The rearrangement links TRBV20-1 to TRBJ2-3, with D unclear. CDR1 DFQATT and CDR2 SNEGSKA come from the germline V gene (reference sequence). Trimming pared 0 bases from V and 2 bases from J, leaving 9 bases between. This CDR3 region has 14 residues. CDR3 loop: CSARDLVITDTQYF. CDR3 DNA sequence: TGCAGTGCTAGAGATTTGGTAATCACAGATACGCAGTATTTT.

This clonotype was seen a handful of times. This sequence joins TRBV20-1 and TRBJ1-2; possibly TRBD1 for D (6 bases). The V end was cut by 0 bases, the J end by 4 bases, with 15 bases between. The CDR3 extends over 15 amino acids. CDR1 is DFQATT, CDR2 SNEGSKA, per germline (reference sequence). CDR3 in DNA: TGCAGTGCTAGAGATCGGTACAGGGTTCGCTATGGCTACACCTTC. It translates to CSARDRYRVRYGYTF.

This clonotype showed up just once. The rearrangement joins TRBV18 to TRBJ1-1, with no clear D. The CDR3 is made up of 11 amino acids. The germline V and J ends were trimmed by 4 bases and 3 bases, with 3 bases remaining between them. Germline V gives CDR1 KGHSH, CDR2 LQKENI. CDR3 bases: TGTGCCAGCTCACAGGACACTGAAGCTTTCTTT. It translates to CASSQDTEAFF.

This clonotype has just a few counts. V gene TRBV11-2 combines with J gene TRBJ2-7, with D possibly being TRBD1 (6 bases). The CDR3 loop spans 15 amino acids. Germline loops: CDR1 SGHAT, CDR2 FQNNGV. Trimming pared 5 bases from V and 3 bases from J, leaving 17 bases between. The CDR3 nucleotides are TGTGCCAGCAGCATTGCCCGGGACACATTCTACGAGCAGTACTTC. This translates into CASSIARDTFYEQYF.

The table lists this clonotype with a few counts. The DNA for the CDR3 is TGTGCCAGCAGCGTCGGGACAGCCAACGAGCAGTACTTC. Encoded protein: CASSVGTANEQYF. This chain links TRBV7-9 with TRBJ2-4, with 7 positions matching TRBD1. With the DNA end fitting TRBJ2-7 better, the J assignment may be wrong. This CDR3 has 13 residues. Germline values: CDR1 SEHNR, CDR2 FQNEAQ (reference sequence).